Below, 9 T cell receptor beta chains from the same sample are listed, as sequenced in a study of T-cell reconstitution after alpha-beta-depleted transplantation in children. The library targeted TCRbeta and was prepared with unique molecular identifiers. TCRdb re-called the PCR reads through MiXCR, storing one row per CDR3 protein. Of fewer than 550,000 distinct CDR3 sequences in the sample, about an eighth were seen once. This material consisted of PBMCs, mostly from graft donor cells, taken 180 days after TCRalphabeta/CD19-depleted stem cell transplant. The receptor source for this set is a female patient between 2 and 15 years old who had a stem cell transplant for aplastic anemia, so the T cells may come from the graft donor.

In this sample, this clonotype turned up many times. The J gene is TRBJ1-4, the V gene TRBV29-1; the match to TRBD1 covers 10 bases. V lost 4 bases and J lost 0; bases outside the gene matches: 2. CDR1 and CDR2 (germline): SQVTM, ANQGSEA. The CDR3 contains 15 residues. The CDR3: CSVGDRGTTNEKLFF. Written as DNA, the CDR3 is TGCAGCGTTGGGGACAGGGGCACAACTAATGAAAAACTGTTTTTT.

CDR3: CAISATAGAVDYEQYV. CDR3 DNA sequence: TGTGCCATCAGTGCGACAGCGGGTGCCGTTGATTACGAGCAGTACGTC. The V gene is TRBV10-3, the J gene TRBJ2-7; the D gene is possibly TRBD2 (6 bases). Per the germline V gene, CDR1 is ENHRY and CDR2 is SYGVKD. This CDR3 contains 16 residues. Deletions cut 4 bases from V and 4 bases from J, with 20 bases between.

The table lists this clonotype with a few counts. The V call is TRBV5-1, the J call TRBJ2-2; 8 nucleotides agree with TRBD2. Trimming cost V 4 bases and J 0 bases; bases outside gene matches: 11. The CDR3 loop spans 18 amino acids. Germline assignment: CDR1 SGHRS and CDR2 YFSETQ. In nucleotides, the CDR3 is TGCGCCAGCAGCCCATTAAGGGCGGGAGGAACGAACACCGGGGAGCTGTTTTTT. Amino acids: CASSPLRAGGTNTGELFF. The full variable domain, rest sourced from reference TRBV5-1 and TRBJ2-2, is KAGVTQTPRYLIKTRGQQVTLSCSPISGHRSVSWYQQTPGQGLQFLFEYFSETQRNKGNFPGRFSGRQFSNSRSEMNVSTLELGDSALYLCASSPLRAGGTNTGELFFGEGSRLTVL.

In this sample, this clonotype turned up many times. This chain connects TRBV2 to TRBJ2-1; 11 bases agree with TRBD1. CDR3 length: 13 amino acids. Germline assignment: CDR1 SNHLY and CDR2 FYNNEI. The V and J ends lost 6 bases and 9 bases, in that order; junction bases with no gene match: 4. The CDR3 nucleotides read TGTGCCAGCAGAAGGGGGACAGGGGGTGAGCAGTTCTTC. Encoded protein: CASRRGTGGEQFF.

This clonotype showed up many times. The V call is TRBV6-2 or TRBV6-3, the J call TRBJ2-6, with unresolved D. Looked up from germline, CDR1 is MNHEY and CDR2 is SVGEGT. V gave up 6 bases and J gave up 2 bases, with 11 bases separating them. The CDR3 runs 15 residues. DNA for the CDR3: TGTGCCAGCAGCCCCGGCGGAACTGGGGCCAACGTCCTGACTTTC. The encoded protein is CASSPGGTGANVLTF.

This clonotype was seen a handful of times. CDR3 bases: TGTGCCAGCACTGGGGACAGGCTCGCCCACGAGCAGTACTTC. Translating gives CASTGDRLAHEQYF. The chain employs TRBV28 and TRBJ2-7; TRBD1 matches 8 bases. Trimming took 7 bases from V and 5 from J; bases not matched to a gene: 10. Germline CDR1 reads MDHEN; CDR2 reads SYDVKM. CDR3 length: 14 residues.

This clonotype was seen ten or more times. The chain combines TRBV7-2 with TRBJ2-7; D could derive from TRBD1 or TRBD2 (5 bases each). Trimming removed 1 base at V and 2 bases at J, with 9 bases between. The germline V gene encodes CDR1 SGHTA and CDR2 FQGNSA. The CDR3 length is 14 residues. Written as DNA, the CDR3 is TGTGCCAGCAGCTTAGGGGGGAAACCCTACGAGCAGTACTTC. It yields the protein CASSLGGKPYEQYF.

This chain connects TRBV25-1 to TRBJ2-5; tentatively, D is TRBD1 (6 bases). The CDR3 is 15 amino acids. Looked up from germline, CDR1 is MGHDK and CDR2 is SYGVNS. V was trimmed by 1 base and J by 1 base, leaving 10 bases between them. The CDR3 sequence: CASSEWTAIQETQYF. The DNA of the CDR3 is TGTGCCAGCAGTGAATGGACAGCTATCCAAGAGACCCAGTACTTC.

The rearrangement joins TRBV28 to TRBJ1-1, with unresolved D. The CDR3 is 11 amino acids. Trimming took off 10 bases at V and 8 bases at J, with 14 bases between the two ends. Germline-derived CDR1 and CDR2 are MDHEN and SYDVKM. The CDR3 reads CATKGTGEAFF. The CDR3 DNA reads TGTGCCACCAAAGGAACGGGGGAAGCTTTCTTT.